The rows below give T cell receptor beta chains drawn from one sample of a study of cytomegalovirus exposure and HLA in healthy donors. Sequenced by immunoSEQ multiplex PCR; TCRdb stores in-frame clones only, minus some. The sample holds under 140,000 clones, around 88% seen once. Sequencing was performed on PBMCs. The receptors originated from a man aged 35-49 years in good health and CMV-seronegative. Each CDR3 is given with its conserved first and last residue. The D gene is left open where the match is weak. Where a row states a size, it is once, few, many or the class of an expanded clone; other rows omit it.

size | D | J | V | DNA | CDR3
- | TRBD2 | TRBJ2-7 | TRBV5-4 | TGTGCCAGCAGCTCCGGGACTAACTACGAGCAGTACTTC | CASSSGTNYEQYF
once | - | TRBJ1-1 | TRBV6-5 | TGTGCCAGCAGTTACGCCCAGCTCGGGGGTCTCGGAGCTTTCTTT | CASSYAQLGGLGAFF
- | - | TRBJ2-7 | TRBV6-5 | TGTGCCAGCACCCCAAACGGACGGCCGGGGGACGAGCAGTACTTC | CASTPNGRPGDEQYF
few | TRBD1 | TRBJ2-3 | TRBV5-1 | TGCGCCAGCAGCCTAACCGCAGGGGGCGTAAATTTGGGCACAGATACGCAGTATTTT | CASSLTAGGVNLGTDTQYF
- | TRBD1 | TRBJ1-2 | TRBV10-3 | TGTGCCATCAGTGAGCCCGGGACAGGGGGGGAAGGCTACACCTTC | CAISEPGTGGEGYTF
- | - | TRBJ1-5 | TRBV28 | TGTGCCAGCAGTTTAGACAGGATCAATCAGCCCCAGCATTTT | CASSLDRINQPQHF
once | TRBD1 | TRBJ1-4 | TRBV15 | TGTGCCACCAGCAGAGATAGGTTAGGGACAGGGAGGCAAAAACTGTTTTTT | CATSRDRLGTGRQKLFF
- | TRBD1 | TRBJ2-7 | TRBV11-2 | TGTGCCAGCAGCTTACAGGGGGCAGACTACGAGCAGTACTTC | CASSLQGADYEQYF
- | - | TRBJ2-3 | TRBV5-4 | TGTGCCAGCAGCAGAGAATCTAGCACAGATACGCAGTATTTT | CASSRESSTDTQYF
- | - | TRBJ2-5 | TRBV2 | TGTGCCAGCACGAGGGTCCCCCAAGAGACCCAGTACTTC | CASTRVPQETQYF
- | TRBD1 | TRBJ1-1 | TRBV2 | TGTGCCAGCAGACGGGACAGGGCCATTTTGAACACTGAAGCTTTCTTT | CASRRDRAILNTEAFF
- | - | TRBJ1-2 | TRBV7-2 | TGTGCCAGCAGCTTCCGGACAGCAAACTATGGCTACACCTTC | CASSFRTANYGYTF